The 28 T cell receptor beta chains below were found in one sample sequenced in a study of human T cells and chemical hapten exposure. Time point reported: pre-sensitization, week 0. Treatment defined: therapeutic diphenylcyclopropenone sensitization with weekly scalp DPC. A single record per CDR3 protein comes from TCRdb applying MiXCR to the RACE reads. This table holds approximately 370,000 distinct CDR3 sequences, about 5% found once. The sequencing here drew on whole blood, taken in connection with sensitization to the hapten diphenylcyclopropenone (DPC). The receptors were sampled from a woman aged 18-29 years with alopecia areata. Some clones in this sample may be carry-over from other donors' samples.

The chain has TRBV28 and TRBJ1-4; no firm D call. V dropped 4 bases and J dropped 0 bases, with 9 bases sitting between them. This CDR3 spans 15 amino acids. Germline lookup yields CDR1 MDHEN and CDR2 SYDVKM. The CDR3 nucleotides read TGTGCCAGCAGTTCCCGCCCAGCAACTAATGAAAAACTGTTTTTT. Translation: CASSSRPATNEKLFF.

As DNA, the CDR3 is TGTGCCATCAGTGGAACCTCGTACCAAGAGACCCAGTACTTC. Its protein is CAISGTSYQETQYF. The J gene is TRBJ2-5, the V gene TRBV10-3; D uncertain. The V and J ends lost 4 bases and 0 bases respectively, with 9 bases between them. CDR1 ENHRY and CDR2 SYGVKD come from the germline V gene. This CDR3 is built from 14 residues.

In its sample, this clonotype was seen many times. The V and J genes are TRBV5-6 and TRBJ2-7; weak D call: TRBD2 (5 bases). The length of the CDR3 is 14 residues. Trimming took off 2 bases at V and 0 bases at J, with 9 bases between the two ends. Germline loops: CDR1 SGHDT, CDR2 YYEEEE. CDR3 sequence reads: CASSFAGNSYEQYF. The CDR3 coding sequence is TGTGCCAGCAGCTTTGCCGGGAACTCCTACGAGCAGTACTTC.

This clonotype has only a few counts. CDR3 nucleotide sequence: TGCGCCAGCAGCCAACGGACGGTTGGAGGCGGGGGGGCCACAGATACGCAGTATTTT. Its protein is CASSQRTVGGGGATDTQYF. The V and J genes are TRBV4-3 and TRBJ2-3, with 9 bases that match TRBD2. Germline CDR1 is LGHNA and CDR2 is YSLEER. CDR3 length: 19 residues. Trimming cost V 2 bases and J 2 bases; bases outside gene matches: 14.

This clonotype was seen a few times. The CDR3 loop reads CASSTLEVTEAFF. In DNA form, the CDR3 reads TGTGCCAGCAGTACGCTCGAGGTCACTGAAGCTTTCTTT. The chain couples TRBV6-2 or TRBV6-3 to TRBJ1-1; no firm D call. V was shortened by 5 bases and J by 4 bases, with 11 bases between the two germline ends. Germline V gives CDR1 MNHEY, CDR2 SVGEGT. The CDR3 contains 13 residues.

This clonotype was observed a handful of times. J is TRBJ1-3 and V is TRBV2; D remains ambiguous. The CDR3 is 14 residues long. The germline CDR1 and CDR2 sequences are SNHLY and FYNNEI. The ends were cut back, 6 bases at V and 2 bases at J, with 11 bases in the middle. In DNA form, the CDR3 reads TGTGCCAGCAGCGAACAGAGTACTGGAAACACCATATATTTT. This sequence encodes CASSEQSTGNTIYF.

In its sample, this clonotype was seen a few times. This chain uses TRBV28 with TRBJ2-1; no definite D call. The CDR3 extends over 12 amino acids. With 1 base removed from V and 8 bases from J, the gap between germline ends came to 6 bases. Germline values: CDR1 MDHEN, CDR2 SYDVKM. The DNA for the CDR3 is TGTGCCAGCAGTTTATCTAGACATGAGCAGTTCTTC. This codes for CASSLSRHEQFF. The variable domain in full, with the rest retrieved from reference TRBV28 and TRBJ2-1, is DVKVTQSSRYLVKRTGEKVFLECVQDMDHENMFWYRQDPGLGLRLIYFSYDVKMKEKGDIPEGYSVSREKKERFSLILESASTNQTSMYLCASSLSRHEQFFGPGTRLTVL.

This clonotype has a handful of counts. This chain joins TRBV4-1 and TRBJ1-1, with a tentative D call TRBD1 (6 bases). CDR1 and CDR2 from the germline V gene are MGHRA and YSYEKL. V lost 0 bases, J lost 3 bases, and 11 bases lay in between. The CDR3 length is 15 residues. The CDR3, as DNA: TGCGCCAGCAGCCAAGAGGGGGCTGAGGACACTGAAGCTTTCTTT. It encodes CASSQEGAEDTEAFF.

This clonotype was observed a handful of times. The chain is built from TRBV7-2 and TRBJ1-2; perhaps TRBD1 as D (5 bases). Germline lookup yields CDR1 SGHTA and CDR2 FQGNSA. This CDR3 spans 15 amino acids. V was pared by 2 bases and J by 5 bases, with 15 bases between. The CDR3 sequence: CASSLSTGTAYGYTF. CDR3 bases: TGTGCCAGCAGCTTATCCACAGGAACGGCTTATGGCTACACCTTC.

The genes are TRBV5-6 and TRBJ1-1; D is perhaps TRBD1 (5 bases). The CDR3 sequence is 15 residues long. The ends were cut back, 1 base at V and 1 base at J, with 11 bases in the middle. Looked up from germline, CDR1 is SGHDT and CDR2 is YYEEEE. The CDR3 reads CASSLLDRTNTEAFF. The CDR3 DNA reads as TGTGCCAGCAGCTTGCTTGACAGAACGAACACTGAAGCTTTCTTT.

This clonotype occurred many times. This chain's CDR3 is CSARDVAGGFGSPLHF. In DNA form, the CDR3 reads TGCAGTGCTAGAGATGTGGCCGGAGGGTTCGGCTCACCCCTCCACTTT. J is TRBJ1-6 and V is TRBV20-1, with no clear D. This CDR3 region has 16 residues. From germline, CDR1 is DFQATT and CDR2 SNEGSKA (reference sequence). The germline V and J ends were trimmed by 0 bases and 10 bases, with 19 bases remaining between them.

This clonotype appeared many times. CDR3 protein: CASDAGLAGTDTQYF. The CDR3 nucleotides are TGTGCCAGCGACGCCGGACTAGCGGGGACAGATACGCAGTATTTT. The rearrangement links TRBV6-1 to TRBJ2-3; TRBD2 aligns across 12 bases. The CDR3 runs to 15 residues. Germline V gene lookup returns CDR1 MNHNS and CDR2 SASEGT. Trimming cost V 8 bases and J 3 bases; bases outside gene matches: 6.

The chain recombines TRBV18 with TRBJ2-7, with D perhaps matching TRBD1 (5 bases). Germline V gene data show CDR1 as KGHSH and CDR2 as LQKENI. This CDR3 contains 12 residues. V dropped 3 bases and J dropped 5 bases, with 8 bases sitting between them. The chain's CDR3 is CASSPEGDEQYF. CDR3 nucleotide sequence: TGTGCCAGCTCACCGGAAGGGGACGAGCAGTACTTC.

This clonotype appeared many times. The V gene is TRBV5-1, the J gene TRBJ2-5; D uncertain. Germline V CDR1 and CDR2: SGHRS, YFSETQ. CDR3 length: 15 residues. Trimming shortened V by 9 bases and J by 2 bases, and 20 bases separated the two germline ends. The CDR3 coding sequence is TGCGCCACCAATAGGGATCCTAACTCGCAAGAGACCCAGTACTTC. Its protein is CATNRDPNSQETQYF.

This clonotype was counted only a few times. CDR3 protein: CASSLGQGASDTQYF. For the CDR3, the DNA is TGTGCCAGCAGCCTGGGACAGGGGGCATCAGATACGCAGTATTTT. This chain connects TRBV5-4 to TRBJ2-3, with 12 nucleotides matching TRBD1. This CDR3 spans 15 amino acids. Germline V gene lookup returns CDR1 SGHNT and CDR2 YYREEE (reference sequence). The V and J ends lost 4 bases and 4 bases, in that order; junction bases with no gene match: 4.

The rearrangement joins TRBV11-1 to TRBJ1-6, with D perhaps TRBD1 (6 bases). Germline lookup yields CDR1 SGHAT and CDR2 FQDESV (reference sequence). Trimming left V 2 bases short and J 5 bases short, with 10 bases between. The CDR3 is 15 amino acids. In nucleotides, the CDR3 is TGTGCCAGCAGCTTACTGGGGGCGCATAATTCACCCCTCCACTTT. This codes for CASSLLGAHNSPLHF.

This clonotype was counted ten times or more. This chain uses TRBV28 with TRBJ2-1; TRBD1 matches 7 bases. Germline V lookup: CDR1 MDHEN, CDR2 SYDVKM. Trimming removed 1 base from V and 9 bases from J; junction bases left unmatched: 0. This CDR3 has 12 residues. The CDR3 sequence is CASSLSGGEQFF. For the CDR3, the DNA is TGTGCCAGCAGTTTATCAGGGGGTGAGCAGTTCTTC.

This clonotype was seen a few times. The V and J genes are TRBV7-9 and TRBJ1-1; D is undetermined. Germline CDR1 and CDR2: SEHNR and FQNEAQ (reference sequence). This CDR3 spans 13 amino acids. Trimming removed 5 bases at V and 3 bases at J, with 10 bases between. CDR3 loop: CASSTAGYTEAFF. CDR3 bases: TGTGCCAGCAGCACGGCGGGTTACACTGAAGCTTTCTTT.

The sample holds many counts of this clonotype. This sequence joins TRBV27 and TRBJ2-3; D is perhaps TRBD1 (5 bases). V was cut by 6 bases and J by 4 bases, with 14 bases left in between. The germline V gene encodes CDR1 MNHEY and CDR2 SMNVEV (reference sequence). The CDR3 is 14 amino acids. CDR3 protein: CASSLTGRADTQYF. For the CDR3, the DNA is TGTGCCAGCAGCTTGACGGGCAGGGCAGATACGCAGTATTTT.

The rearrangement links TRBV10-3 to TRBJ1-1; 8 bases map to TRBD1. Germline V lookup: CDR1 ENHRY, CDR2 SYGVKD. V gave up 0 bases and J gave up 1 base; unmatched junction bases: 4. This CDR3 has 16 residues. CDR3 bases: TGTGCCATCAGTGAGTCAAGGGGGACAGGGAACACTGAAGCTTTCTTT. It is translated as CAISESRGTGNTEAFF.

This chain links TRBV10-3 with TRBJ1-5; TRBD1 is a possible D gene (5 bases). CDR3 size: 17 residues. Germline loops: CDR1 ENHRY, CDR2 SYGVKD. The V end lost 0 bases, the J end lost 3 bases, and 15 bases lay between the germline ends. The CDR3 DNA reads as TGTGCCATCAGTGAGTCGGGCGGGGCTATAAACAATCAGCCCCAGCATTTT. Translation gives CAISESGGAINNQPQHF.

This clonotype was counted ten times or more. This sequence joins TRBV7-9 and TRBJ1-2, with a possible D match to TRBD1 (5 bases). Trimming pared 5 bases from V and 5 bases from J, leaving 18 bases between. CDR1 is SEHNR, CDR2 FQNEAQ, per germline (reference sequence). This CDR3 is built from 15 residues. The CDR3 region has the DNA TGTGCCAGCAGCCCCCTAGGGACCTCATTTTATGGCTACACCTTC. Translated: CASSPLGTSFYGYTF.

There are a few counts of this clonotype. The chain uses TRBV11-2 and TRBJ2-3; perhaps TRBD1 as D (6 bases). CDR3 size: 16 residues. Trimming removed 2 bases at V and 3 bases at J, with 15 bases between. The V gene's germline CDR1 is SGHAT and CDR2 FQNNGV. The CDR3 DNA reads as TGTGCCAGCAGCTTATCAGCGTCACAGGGAACAGATACGCAGTATTTT. It encodes CASSLSASQGTDTQYF.

This clonotype was detected a few times. This chain uses TRBV20-1 with TRBJ1-4; a weak D match, TRBD1 (5 bases). Per germline, CDR1 DFQATT and CDR2 SNEGSKA (reference sequence). With 4 bases removed from V and 4 bases from J, the gap between germline ends came to 13 bases. This CDR3 is built from 14 residues. In DNA, the CDR3 is TGCAGTGCTACCGCGACAGCGAGTAATGAAAAACTGTTTTTT. It is translated as CSATATASNEKLFF.

This clonotype was seen ten or more times. The chain couples TRBV15 to TRBJ2-2; D remains ambiguous. The CDR3 runs to 13 residues. Germline assignment: CDR1 LNHNV and CDR2 YYDKDF (reference sequence). V lost 6 bases and J 8 bases, leaving 13 bases between the germline ends. Here the CDR3 reads CATRDPDSGELFF. CDR3 sequence (DNA): TGTGCCACCAGAGACCCAGACTCGGGGGAGCTGTTTTTT.

This clonotype appeared a few times. The chain has TRBV7-2 and TRBJ2-3; TRBD2 matches 9 bases. After removal of 6 bases from V and 1 base from J, the junction contained 8 bases not matched to a gene. CDR1 is SGHTA and CDR2 is FQGNSA in the germline V gene. This CDR3 has 16 amino acids. Written as DNA, the CDR3 is TGTGCCAGCAGGGATACTAGCGGGCGCCGCACAGATACGCAGTATTTT. It codes for CASRDTSGRRTDTQYF.

This clonotype was seen only a few times. CDR3 sequence (DNA): TGCGCCAGCAGCCAGTGGTCCCAAGGGGGAAGCAATCAGCCCCAGCATTTT. Its protein is CASSQWSQGGSNQPQHF. The genes are TRBV4-3 and TRBJ1-5; D is possibly TRBD1 (6 bases). This CDR3 is 17 amino acids long. Deletions cut 3 bases from V and 1 base from J, with 16 bases between. In germline, CDR1 is LGHNA, CDR2 YSLEER.

This clonotype was seen only a few times. This sequence joins TRBV6-2 or TRBV6-3 and TRBJ2-1; 11 nucleotides line up with TRBD2. With 6 bases clipped from V and 5 bases from J, the junction kept 6 bases outside the gene matches. Germline CDR1 and CDR2: MNHEY and SVGEGT. The length of the CDR3 is 15 residues. CDR3 in amino acids: CASRYSGGANNEQFF. CDR3 DNA sequence: TGTGCCAGCAGGTATAGCGGGGGGGCCAACAATGAGCAGTTCTTC.